Shown below are 29 T cell receptor beta chains from a single sample sequenced in a study of cytotoxic CD8 clonotypes in ibrutinib-treated CLL. The method was immunoSEQ multiplex PCR; TCRdb's version includes in-frame clones alone and lacks a portion of them. The sample contains about 25,000 clones, 65% to 70% of which appear only once. Material: PBMCs, obtained at disease progression, from a patient treated with ibrutinib. The receptors originated from a human donor with chronic lymphocytic leukemia.

The gene calls are TRBV5-4 and TRBJ2-1; no definite D call. The ends were cut back, 4 bases at V and 8 bases at J, with 7 bases in the middle. The germline V gene encodes CDR1 SGHNT and CDR2 YYREEE (reference sequence). The CDR3 extends over 11 amino acids. The chain's CDR3 is CASSMWDEQFF. The CDR3 DNA follows: TGTGCCAGCAGCATGTGGGATGAGCAGTTCTTC.

V and J are TRBV27 and TRBJ2-5, with D perhaps assigned TRBD1 or TRBD2 (6 bases each). The V gene lost 1 base and the J gene lost 5 bases, with 14 bases spanning the gap. The CDR3 is 15 amino acids. Germline-derived CDR1 and CDR2 are MNHEY and SMNVEV (reference sequence). The DNA of the CDR3 is TGTGCCAGCAGTTTATACGGGGGCGGTGGGGAGACCCAGTACTTC. The encoded protein is CASSLYGGGGETQYF.

The chain carries TRBV25-1 and TRBJ1-2; D is uncertain. The CDR3 consists of 11 residues. The germline V gene encodes CDR1 MGHDK and CDR2 SYGVNS. V lost 4 bases and J 8 bases, leaving 8 bases between the germline ends. The CDR3 nucleotides read TGTGCCAGCAGTGCCCTACAGGGCTACACCTTC. This sequence encodes CASSALQGYTF.

V is TRBV6-5 and J is TRBJ2-3, with 7 nucleotides matching TRBD1. CDR3 length: 15 amino acids. V was pared by 5 bases and J by 1 base, with 6 bases of the junction left unmatched. Germline values: CDR1 MNHEY, CDR2 SVGAGI. The DNA of the CDR3 is TGTGCCAGCAGTCGTGGACAGGCACGCACAGATACGCAGTATTTT. Residues: CASSRGQARTDTQYF.

By share of the sample, this clone is medium-sized. The chain combines TRBV7-3 with TRBJ1-6; D remains unclear. CDR3 length equals 13 residues. Looked up from germline, CDR1 is SGHTA and CDR2 is FQGTGA. Trimming took off 1 base at V and 10 bases at J, with 8 bases between the two ends. The CDR3 sequence: CASSLSEGSPLHF. CDR3 in DNA: TGTGCCAGCAGCTTAAGCGAGGGATCACCCCTCCACTTT.

The gene calls are TRBV7-9 and TRBJ1-6; tentative D call: TRBD1 (6 bases). CDR1 and CDR2 from the germline V gene are SEHNR and FQNEAQ (reference sequence). This CDR3 has 15 residues. Trimming took 5 bases from V and 5 from J, leaving 13 bases between them. In DNA, the CDR3 is TGTGCCAGCAGCCTGCCGGGACAACATAATTCACCCCTCCACTTT. Translation gives CASSLPGQHNSPLHF.

The chain employs TRBV5-1 and TRBJ2-7; 9 bases are shared with TRBD1. Germline V gene sequence: CDR1 SGHRS, CDR2 YFSETQ. The CDR3 spans 15 residues. V was pared by 0 bases and J by 2 bases, with 3 bases of the junction left unmatched. The CDR3: CASSLGDRDTYEQYF. The DNA of the CDR3 is TGCGCCAGCAGCTTGGGGGACAGGGACACCTACGAGCAGTACTTC.

This clone was observed a few times. J is TRBJ1-2 and V is TRBV9; D gene unclear. The V and J ends lost 2 bases and 2 bases respectively, with 1 base between them. Germline lookup yields CDR1 SGDLS and CDR2 YYNGEE. The CDR3 runs to 11 residues. This chain's CDR3 is CASSVNYGYTF. In DNA, the CDR3 is TGTGCCAGCAGCGTGAACTATGGCTACACCTTC.

V is TRBV19 and J is TRBJ2-7; D perhaps matches TRBD1 (5 bases). The CDR3 has 14 amino acids. Looked up from germline, CDR1 is LNHDA and CDR2 is SQIVND (reference sequence). V lost 5 bases, J lost 2 bases, and 13 bases lay in between. The CDR3 coding sequence is TGTGCCAGTAGTGACAGAGTCCTAACCTACGAGCAGTACTTC. Its translation is CASSDRVLTYEQYF.

The chain combines TRBV5-1 with TRBJ2-7; a possible D gene is TRBD1 (5 bases). Germline loops: CDR1 SGHRS, CDR2 YFSETQ. V gave up 4 bases and J gave up 5 bases, with 16 bases separating them. The CDR3 contains 14 residues. For the CDR3, the DNA is TGCGCCAGCAGCACCGGCAGGGCCCCCCACGAGCAGTACTTC. Protein: CASSTGRAPHEQYF.

A few counts support this clone. The chain joins TRBV6-5 to TRBJ1-2, with D perhaps TRBD1 (5 bases). Germline lookup yields CDR1 MNHEY and CDR2 SVGAGI. This CDR3 comprises 13 residues. The V and J ends lost 6 bases and 6 bases respectively, with 14 bases between them. CDR3 amino acids: CASRLRGQNGYTF. CDR3 coding DNA: TGTGCCAGCAGACTAAGGGGTCAAAATGGCTACACCTTC.

This clone appeared a few times. This rearrangement joins TRBV7-9 to TRBJ2-1; 9 nucleotides align to TRBD2. The CDR3 is 17 amino acids. V gave up 1 base and J gave up 2 bases; unmatched junction bases: 6. The germline CDR1 and CDR2 sequences are SEHNR and FQNEAQ (reference sequence). In DNA form, the CDR3 reads TGTGCCAGCAGCTTAGGTGCTAGCGGGGCCGCCTACAATGAGCAGTTCTTC. This encodes CASSLGASGAAYNEQFF.

This rearrangement joins TRBV5-6 to TRBJ1-2; D is undetermined. The V gene's germline CDR1 is SGHDT and CDR2 YYEEEE. V lost 2 bases, J lost 2 bases, and 25 bases lay in between. There are 19 residues in the CDR3. Here the CDR3 DNA reads TGTGCCAGCAGCTTTCTCGCCAGGTTCACACCTTTAGCCAACTATGGCTACACCTTC. It codes for CASSFLARFTPLANYGYTF.

V gene TRBV2 combines with J gene TRBJ2-7, with unresolved D. The CDR3 is made up of 13 amino acids. The germline CDR1 and CDR2 sequences are SNHLY and FYNNEI. Trimming took off 2 bases at V and 2 bases at J, with 7 bases between the two ends. The CDR3 nucleotides are TGTGCCAGCAGTGAATATGCAACCTACGAGCAGTACTTC. Its protein is CASSEYATYEQYF.

The CDR3 spells CASSYAGTGAETQYF. The CDR3 nucleotides are TGTGCCAGCAGTTACGCCGGGACAGGGGCAGAGACCCAGTACTTC. The genes are TRBV6-5 and TRBJ2-5; 10 positions agree with TRBD1. The germline CDR1 and CDR2 sequences are MNHEY and SVGAGI. V lost 2 bases, J lost 4 bases, and 4 bases stayed unmatched. The CDR3 runs to 15 residues.

Only a few counts were recorded for this clone. This chain connects TRBV4-1 to TRBJ1-1; 8 bases are shared with TRBD1. J was trimmed by 7 bases and V by 5 bases; bases with no gene match: 6. The CDR3 sequence is 13 residues long. Germline V gives CDR1 MGHRA, CDR2 YSYEKL. The CDR3 DNA reads as TGCGCCAGCAGCTCACTACAGGGGGATGAAGCTTTCTTT. Amino acid sequence: CASSSLQGDEAFF.

The chain is built from TRBV11-1 and TRBJ2-2; 12 nucleotides line up with TRBD2. The CDR3 length is 17 residues. CDR1 SGHAT and CDR2 FQDESV come from the germline V gene (reference sequence). V was clipped by 5 bases and J by 7 bases; unmatched bases: 11. The CDR3 DNA follows: TGTGCCAGCAGCCGCTTACTAGCGGGGGGTCTAAGCGGGGAGCTGTTTTTT. Residues: CASSRLLAGGLSGELFF.

The chain couples TRBV7-9 to TRBJ1-1; D might be TRBD1 (6 bases). This CDR3 is built from 15 residues. V lost 5 bases and J lost 5, with 18 bases in between. Germline CDR1 reads SEHNR; CDR2 reads FQNEAQ (reference sequence). The CDR3 coding sequence is TGTGCCAGCAGCCCCTTTGGGGGGGGGCGGACTGAAGCTTTCTTT. It codes for CASSPFGGGRTEAFF.

The chain employs TRBV5-1 and TRBJ2-5, with 7 bases matching TRBD1. Germline CDR1 is SGHRS and CDR2 is YFSETQ. V shed 4 bases and J 1 base; nucleotides not matched to a gene: 4. The CDR3 consists of 14 residues. The CDR3 reads CASSPWDSQETQYF. The CDR3 nucleotides read TGCGCCAGCAGCCCGTGGGACAGCCAAGAGACCCAGTACTTC. Full variable domain (missing parts from reference TRBV5-1 and TRBJ2-5): KAGVTQTPRYLIKTRGQQVTLSCSPISGHRSVSWYQQTPGQGLQFLFEYFSETQRNKGNFPGRFSGRQFSNSRSEMNVSTLELGDSALYLCASSPWDSQETQYFGPGTRLLVL.

The chain joins TRBV29-1 to TRBJ2-1, with 10 bases fitting TRBD2. Germline V CDR1 and CDR2: SQVTM, ANQGSEA. V shed 8 bases and J 7 bases; nucleotides not matched to a gene: 11. The CDR3 contains 14 residues. This chain's CDR3 is CSFGAGGPGNEQFF. The CDR3 DNA reads TGCAGCTTTGGAGCGGGGGGGCCGGGTAATGAGCAGTTCTTC.

The chain uses TRBV6-6 and TRBJ1-1; a possible D gene is TRBD1 (5 bases). V lost 4 bases to trimming and J lost 10 bases, with 19 bases between them. CDR3 length: 14 residues. Germline-derived CDR1 and CDR2 are MNHNY and SVGAGI (reference sequence). The CDR3 DNA is TGTGCCAGCAGTTCGACCCGGGACCCCGAGCGAGCTTTCTTT. Translated, it gives CASSSTRDPERAFF.

The chain uses TRBV7-9 and TRBJ2-1, with TRBD1 identical over 7 bases. Germline-derived CDR1 and CDR2 are SEHNR and FQNEAQ (reference sequence). This CDR3 spans 17 amino acids. V was clipped by 4 bases and J by 2 bases; unmatched bases: 11. The CDR3 spells CASSSSATGAAYNEQFF. The DNA of the CDR3 is TGTGCCAGCAGCTCCTCAGCCACAGGGGCGGCCTACAATGAGCAGTTCTTC.

There are a few counts of this clone. The rearrangement uses TRBV9 and TRBJ2-7; D unresolved. The CDR3 covers 14 residues. Germline lookup yields CDR1 SGDLS and CDR2 YYNGEE. V lost 0 bases, J lost 0 bases, and 7 bases lay in between. The CDR3 spells CASSVDVSSYEQYF. The CDR3 nucleotides read TGTGCCAGCAGCGTAGACGTGAGCTCCTACGAGCAGTACTTC.

The rearrangement uses TRBV7-3 and TRBJ2-7; 9 bases agree with TRBD1. CDR3 length equals 14 residues. Trimming at V came to 2 bases and at J to 4 bases, leaving 3 bases not matched to a gene. Germline V gene data show CDR1 as SGHTA and CDR2 as FQGTGA. For the CDR3, the DNA is TGTGCCAGCAGCTTAGGGACAGGGACTTACGAGCAGTACTTC. This sequence encodes CASSLGTGTYEQYF.

This clone appeared a single time. The gene calls are TRBV30 and TRBJ1-2, with D perhaps matching TRBD1 (5 bases). CDR3 length: 13 amino acids. Trimming shortened V by 2 bases and J by 1 base, and 8 bases separated the two germline ends. CDR1 and CDR2 from the germline V gene are GTSNPN and SVGIG (reference sequence). CDR3 protein: CAWSSGVNYGYTF. The CDR3 nucleotides read TGTGCCTGGAGTTCGGGGGTTAACTATGGCTACACCTTC.

This clone was observed a single time. This chain connects TRBV6-5 to TRBJ1-1; no firm D call. V was clipped by 8 bases and J by 3 bases, with 4 bases between them. The CDR3 contains 10 residues. Germline loops: CDR1 MNHEY, CDR2 SVGAGI. The CDR3 nucleotides are TGTGCCAGCCGTGACACTGAAGCTTTCTTT. Residues: CASRDTEAFF.

This clone was seen only a few times. The rearrangement joins TRBV6-5 to TRBJ1-6; TRBD1 aligns across 9 bases. With V trimmed by 6 bases and J by 3 bases, 3 bases remained unmatched. The CDR3 has 15 amino acids. Germline V gives CDR1 MNHEY, CDR2 SVGAGI. The CDR3 region has the DNA TGTGCCAGCAGGTCGGGACAGGGCTATAATTCACCCCTCCACTTT. Protein: CASRSGQGYNSPLHF.

This CDR3 is CASSQEVGDRIIPYEQYF. In nucleotides, the CDR3 is TGCGCCAGCAGCCAAGAAGTCGGGGACCGAATTATCCCCTACGAGCAGTACTTC. The chain links TRBV4-3 to TRBJ2-7; tentatively, D is TRBD1 or TRBD2 (5 bases each). The germline CDR1 and CDR2 sequences are LGHNA and YSLEER. V was shortened by 0 bases and J by 2 bases, with 20 bases between the two germline ends. This CDR3 has 18 amino acids.

The rearrangement links TRBV7-9 to TRBJ2-7; 7 positions match TRBD1. The CDR3 contains 12 residues. Per the germline V gene, CDR1 is SEHNR and CDR2 is FQNEAQ (reference sequence). The ends lost 5 bases at V and 6 bases at J; junction bases unmatched: 4. In DNA, the CDR3 is TGTGCCAGCAGCCTGTACAGGGGCGAGCAGTACTTC. This gives the protein CASSLYRGEQYF.